This T cell receptor (beta chain) was captured by sequencing in a study of Ad26.COV2.S vaccination and SARS-CoV-2 variants. Study at large: Enrollment placed the donor in the COV1001 Ad26.COV2.S trial arm. The study, taken as a whole, reports: Ad26.COV2.S recipients had broader spike-specific TCRs (P = 0.0014). Comparable non-spike TCR breadth was observed in vaccine and placebo recipients.

This clone was picked up a small number of times. Antigen unknown. Treatment here: 15 to 20 received Ad26.COV2.S at low or high dose, single or two shots; roughly five received placebo; per-sample allocation not given. Vaccine and placebo recipients were sampled on day 63 after the first injection. Sequencing used immunoSEQ multiplex PCR; TCRdb keeps in-frame clones, though not all of them. Of roughly 240,000 clones listed, around 89% are singletons. Germline V gene lookup returns CDR1 MNHNS and CDR2 SASEGT. Unmatched junction bases numbered 2, after V lost 3 bases and J lost 1 base. This CDR3 is 15 amino acids long.

The chain is built from TRBV6-1 and TRBJ2-5; 10 nucleotides agree with TRBD2. The material sequenced was peripheral blood, taken in a trial of Ad26.COV2.S vaccine versus placebo. This TCR was sampled from a person aged 18 to 59 who received the Ad26.COV2.S COVID-19 vaccine or a placebo. The CDR3 loop is CASSDQRGGQETQYF. The DNA of the CDR3 is TGTGCCAGCAGTGACCAGCGGGGGGGCCAAGAGACCCAGTACTTC.